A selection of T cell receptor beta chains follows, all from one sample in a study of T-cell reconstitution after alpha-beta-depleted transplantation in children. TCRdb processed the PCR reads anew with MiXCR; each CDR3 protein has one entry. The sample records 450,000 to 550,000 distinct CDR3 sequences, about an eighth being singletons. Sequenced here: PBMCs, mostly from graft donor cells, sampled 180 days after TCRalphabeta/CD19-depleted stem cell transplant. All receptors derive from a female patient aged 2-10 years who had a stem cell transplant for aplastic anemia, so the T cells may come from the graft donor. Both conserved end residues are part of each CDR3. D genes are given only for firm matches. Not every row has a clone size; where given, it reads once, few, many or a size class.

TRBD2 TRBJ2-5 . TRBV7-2 CASRRGLAGGWGQETQYF TGTGCCAGCAGAAGGGGGCTAGCGGGAGGTTGGGGCCAAGAGACCCAGTACTTC
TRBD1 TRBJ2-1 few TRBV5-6 CASSLTGVDSRGAQFF TGTGCCAGCAGCCTCACAGGGGTCGACTCCCGCGGAGCGCAGTTCTTC
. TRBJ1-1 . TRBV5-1 CASSTVGGTEAFF TGCGCCAGCAGCACGGTAGGGGGCACTGAAGCTTTCTTT
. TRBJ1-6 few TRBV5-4 CASSLEGRSPLHF TGTGCCAGCAGCTTGGAAGGGAGGTCACCCCTCCACTTT
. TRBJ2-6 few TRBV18 CASSLQRGGGSGANVLTF TGTGCCAGCTCATTACAACGAGGGGGAGGAAGTGGGGCCAACGTCCTGACTTTC
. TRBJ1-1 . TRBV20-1 CSARRAHTEAFF TGCAGTGCTAGAAGGGCGCACACTGAAGCTTTCTTT
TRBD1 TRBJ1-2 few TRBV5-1 CASSLEGHLAGTGVNYGYTF TGCGCCAGCAGCTTGGAAGGTCACCTGGCTGGGACAGGGGTAAACTATGGCTACACCTTC
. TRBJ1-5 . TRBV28 CASSLWMGWQPQHF TGTGCCAGCAGTTTATGGATGGGGTGGCAGCCCCAGCATTTT
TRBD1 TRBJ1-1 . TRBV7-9 CASSLDPRGQSEAFF TGTGCCAGCAGCTTAGACCCCAGGGGGCAATCTGAAGCTTTCTTT
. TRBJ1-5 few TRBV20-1 CSARLESGKSNQPQHF TGCAGTGCTAGACTCGAGTCCGGGAAGAGCAATCAGCCCCAGCATTTT
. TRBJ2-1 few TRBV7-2 CASSLMRESGNEQFF TGTGCCAGCAGCTTAATGAGGGAGAGTGGCAATGAGCAGTTCTTC
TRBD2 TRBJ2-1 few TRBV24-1 CATSEGTSGAAYEQFF TGTGCCACCAGTGAAGGGACTAGCGGGGCGGCCTATGAGCAGTTCTTC
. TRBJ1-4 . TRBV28 CASSFPLGRGEKLFF TGTGCCAGCAGTTTTCCCCTTGGTAGGGGTGAAAAACTGTTTTTT
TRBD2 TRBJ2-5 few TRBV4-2 CASSQGETSGQETQYF TGTGCCAGCAGCCAAGGGGAAACTAGCGGGCAAGAGACCCAGTACTTC
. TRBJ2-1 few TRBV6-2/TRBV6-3 CASSYRLVVNEQFF TGTGCCAGCAGTTACAGGCTAGTCGTGAATGAGCAGTTCTTC
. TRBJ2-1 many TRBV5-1 CASSSGRLSSYNEQFF TGCGCCAGCAGCTCGGGACGGTTGAGCTCCTACAATGAGCAGTTCTTC
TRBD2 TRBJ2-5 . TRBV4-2 CASSQALAGGDQETQYF TGTGCCAGCAGCCAAGCACTAGCGGGAGGCGACCAAGAGACCCAGTACTTC
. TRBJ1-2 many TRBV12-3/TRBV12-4 CASSLAGENGYTF TGTGCCAGCAGTTTAGCAGGGGAGAATGGCTACACCTTC
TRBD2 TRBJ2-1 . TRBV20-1 CSASPSGSHRNEQFF TGCAGTGCTTCTCCTAGCGGGAGCCACCGCAATGAGCAGTTCTTC
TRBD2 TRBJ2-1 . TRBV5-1 CASSLWGLPNSKAYNEQFF TGCGCCAGCAGCTTATGGGGACTACCTAATTCGAAGGCCTACAATGAGCAGTTCTTC
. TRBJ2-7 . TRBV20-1 CSAREPSGEQYF TGCAGTGCTAGGGAACCTAGTGGCGAGCAGTACTTC
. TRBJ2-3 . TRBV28 CASRESTDTQYF TGTGCCAGCAGGGAGAGCACAGATACGCAGTATTTT
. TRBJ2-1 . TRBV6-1 CASSGGQSYNEQFF TGTGCCAGCAGTGGTGGACAGTCCTACAATGAGCAGTTCTTC
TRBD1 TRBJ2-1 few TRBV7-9 CASSPSPTGQSYNEQFF TGTGCCAGCAGCCCAAGCCCGACAGGGCAGTCCTACAATGAGCAGTTCTTC
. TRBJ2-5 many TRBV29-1 CSVIKGILETQYF TGCAGCGTTATTAAGGGAATCTTAGAGACCCAGTACTTC
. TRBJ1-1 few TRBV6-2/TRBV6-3 CASSPQTGSLSTRKGDTEAFF TGTGCCAGCAGTCCCCAAACTGGGAGCCTGTCAACACGGAAGGGGGACACTGAAGCTTTCTTT
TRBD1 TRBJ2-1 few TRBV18 CASSPTGGRLFF TGTGCCAGCTCACCGACAGGGGGCCGGCTGTTCTTC
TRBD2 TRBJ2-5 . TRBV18 CASSLSGSFQETQYF TGTGCCAGCTCACTTAGCGGGAGTTTCCAAGAGACCCAGTACTTC